These T cell receptor beta chains were read from a single sample in a study of cytomegalovirus exposure and HLA in healthy donors. The table came from immunoSEQ multiplex PCR; TCRdb's copy has only in-frame clones and leaves some out. Of about 89,000 clones listed, around 85% are singletons. Sequenced: PBMCs. The origin of the receptors is a man aged 35-49 years in good health and CMV-seropositive. Each CDR3 is given with its conserved first and last residue. The order of the fields is J gene, V gene, D gene, clone size, CDR3 protein, CDR3 DNA. A D gene is named only where the DNA matches it firmly. Clone size is stated in some rows and not others, as once, few, many or a class when expanded.

J gene: TRBJ1-1; V gene: TRBV19; D gene: -; clone size: -; CDR3 protein: CASSPGVGEAFF; CDR3 DNA: TGTGCCAGTAGCCCCGGGGTGGGTGAAGCTTTCTTT
J gene: TRBJ2-1; V gene: TRBV7-2; D gene: -; clone size: -; CDR3 protein: CASSLGTRDEQFF; CDR3 DNA: TGTGCCAGCAGCTTAGGGACTCGGGATGAGCAGTTCTTC
J gene: TRBJ2-3; V gene: TRBV7-2; D gene: TRBD2; clone size: -; CDR3 protein: CASVLIAGGPDTQYF; CDR3 DNA: TGTGCCAGCGTACTTATAGCGGGAGGCCCAGATACGCAGTATTTT
J gene: TRBJ2-5; V gene: TRBV9; D gene: TRBD1; clone size: -; CDR3 protein: CASSVRQGPRETQYF; CDR3 DNA: TGTGCCAGCAGCGTCAGACAGGGACCAAGAGAGACCCAGTACTTC
J gene: TRBJ1-4; V gene: TRBV2; D gene: TRBD1; clone size: -; CDR3 protein: CASTRDRGEEKLFF; CDR3 DNA: TGTGCCAGCACCCGGGACAGGGGAGAAGAAAAACTGTTTTTT
J gene: TRBJ1-3; V gene: TRBV7-8; D gene: TRBD1; clone size: -; CDR3 protein: CASSLVRSRGSGNTIYF; CDR3 DNA: TGTGCCAGCAGCTTAGTTCGGAGCAGGGGGTCTGGAAACACCATATATTTT
J gene: TRBJ2-7; V gene: TRBV28; D gene: TRBD1; clone size: -; CDR3 protein: CASSDRGTPFYEQYF; CDR3 DNA: TGTGCCAGCAGTGACAGGGGTACCCCTTTCTACGAGCAGTACTTC
J gene: TRBJ1-1; V gene: TRBV28; D gene: TRBD1; clone size: -; CDR3 protein: CASRPTGGTEAFF; CDR3 DNA: TGTGCCAGCAGACCTACAGGGGGCACTGAAGCTTTCTTT
J gene: TRBJ2-2; V gene: TRBV7-9; D gene: -; clone size: -; CDR3 protein: CASSPDHSGTGELFF; CDR3 DNA: TGTGCCAGCAGCCCAGATCACTCGGGCACCGGGGAGCTGTTTTTT
J gene: TRBJ1-2; V gene: TRBV28; D gene: TRBD1; clone size: -; CDR3 protein: CASRPDRARGYTF; CDR3 DNA: TGTGCCAGCAGACCCGACAGGGCTCGGGGCTACACCTTC
J gene: TRBJ1-1; V gene: TRBV19; D gene: -; clone size: -; CDR3 protein: CASRSAGGRTEAFF; CDR3 DNA: TGTGCCAGTAGAAGTGCGGGGGGTAGGACTGAAGCTTTCTTT
J gene: TRBJ2-1; V gene: TRBV7-2; D gene: TRBD2; clone size: -; CDR3 protein: CASSTPGLAYNEQFF; CDR3 DNA: TGTGCCAGCAGCACCCCGGGACTAGCCTACAATGAGCAGTTCTTC
J gene: TRBJ2-6; V gene: TRBV19; D gene: -; clone size: -; CDR3 protein: CASRGGTVGGANVLTF; CDR3 DNA: TGTGCCAGTAGGGGCGGGACTGTAGGTGGGGCCAACGTCCTGACTTTC
J gene: TRBJ1-2; V gene: TRBV4-1; D gene: TRBD1; clone size: -; CDR3 protein: CASSQDQGAYYGYTF; CDR3 DNA: TGCGCCAGCAGCCAAGATCAGGGGGCATACTATGGCTACACCTTC
J gene: TRBJ2-4; V gene: TRBV6-6; D gene: TRBD1; clone size: -; CDR3 protein: CASRDPGGRLEDIQYF; CDR3 DNA: TGTGCCAGCAGGGACCCAGGGGGCCGGTTGGAGGACATTCAGTACTTC
J gene: TRBJ2-7; V gene: TRBV19; D gene: TRBD1; clone size: -; CDR3 protein: CASSETGMRYEQYF; CDR3 DNA: TGTGCCAGTAGTGAGACAGGGATGAGGTACGAGCAGTACTTC
J gene: TRBJ2-7; V gene: TRBV28; D gene: TRBD2; clone size: -; CDR3 protein: CASSLPGGSRYEQYF; CDR3 DNA: TGTGCCAGCAGTTTACCGGGAGGGTCTAGGTACGAGCAGTACTTC
J gene: TRBJ1-1; V gene: TRBV6-5; D gene: -; clone size: -; CDR3 protein: CASSSRLRATEAFF; CDR3 DNA: TGTGCCAGCAGCTCCCGTCTGCGGGCCACTGAAGCTTTCTTT
J gene: TRBJ1-6; V gene: TRBV28; D gene: TRBD1; clone size: few; CDR3 protein: CASSQGGSPLHF; CDR3 DNA: TGTGCCAGCAGTCAGGGGGGTTCACCCCTCCACTTT
J gene: TRBJ1-1; V gene: TRBV5-1; D gene: TRBD1; clone size: -; CDR3 protein: CASSLQGQFGTEAFF; CDR3 DNA: TGCGCCAGCAGCTTGCAGGGACAGTTCGGCACTGAAGCTTTCTTT
J gene: TRBJ2-3; V gene: TRBV5-6; D gene: -; clone size: -; CDR3 protein: CASSFGQNTDTQYF; CDR3 DNA: TGTGCCAGCAGCTTCGGACAGAACACAGATACGCAGTATTTT
J gene: TRBJ2-5; V gene: TRBV5-1; D gene: TRBD1; clone size: -; CDR3 protein: CASSFDRGLETQYF; CDR3 DNA: TGCGCCAGCAGCTTTGACAGGGGGCTGGAGACCCAGTACTTC
J gene: TRBJ1-2; V gene: TRBV6-5; D gene: -; clone size: -; CDR3 protein: CASRETVSMGYTF; CDR3 DNA: TGTGCCAGCAGAGAGACAGTCTCTATGGGCTACACCTTC
J gene: TRBJ2-2; V gene: TRBV9; D gene: TRBD1; clone size: -; CDR3 protein: CASSNRQGNTGELFF; CDR3 DNA: TGTGCCAGCAGCAACAGACAGGGAAACACCGGGGAGCTGTTTTTT
J gene: TRBJ2-2; V gene: TRBV19; D gene: -; clone size: -; CDR3 protein: CASRGQLMRMGELFF; CDR3 DNA: TGTGCCAGTAGAGGACAGTTGATGCGCATGGGGGAGCTGTTTTTT
J gene: TRBJ2-7; V gene: TRBV19; D gene: TRBD2; clone size: -; CDR3 protein: CASSIRRRGVDEQYF; CDR3 DNA: TGTGCCAGTAGTATACGGCGGCGGGGGGTGGACGAGCAGTACTTC
J gene: TRBJ1-1; V gene: TRBV9; D gene: TRBD1; clone size: -; CDR3 protein: CASSVGGTANTEAFF; CDR3 DNA: TGTGCCAGCAGCGTGGGTGGGACAGCGAACACTGAAGCTTTCTTT
J gene: TRBJ2-3; V gene: TRBV19; D gene: TRBD2; clone size: -; CDR3 protein: CASSSLAGRVTDTQYF; CDR3 DNA: TGTGCCAGTAGTTCCTTAGCGGGGAGGGTCACAGATACGCAGTATTTT
J gene: TRBJ1-1; V gene: TRBV6-6; D gene: -; clone size: -; CDR3 protein: CASISSNTEAFF; CDR3 DNA: TGTGCCAGCATCTCGTCGAACACTGAAGCTTTCTTT
J gene: TRBJ2-2; V gene: TRBV18; D gene: -; clone size: -; CDR3 protein: CASSPPGAHTGELFF; CDR3 DNA: TGTGCCAGCTCACCACCGGGAGCCCACACCGGGGAGCTGTTTTTT
J gene: TRBJ2-7; V gene: TRBV27; D gene: TRBD1; clone size: -; CDR3 protein: CASSLLIGQGLAHEQYF; CDR3 DNA: TGTGCCAGCAGTTTGTTAATAGGACAGGGTCTAGCCCACGAGCAGTACTTC
J gene: TRBJ2-7; V gene: TRBV7-9; D gene: TRBD1; clone size: -; CDR3 protein: CASRPDRGTYEQYF; CDR3 DNA: TGTGCCAGCAGACCCGACAGGGGAACCTACGAGCAGTACTTC
J gene: TRBJ2-7; V gene: TRBV9; D gene: TRBD1; clone size: -; CDR3 protein: CASSPQPGTVTNEQYF; CDR3 DNA: TGTGCCAGCAGCCCACAGCCGGGGACAGTAACCAACGAGCAGTACTTC
J gene: TRBJ2-1; V gene: TRBV5-6; D gene: TRBD2; clone size: few; CDR3 protein: CASSLSLAGSQFF; CDR3 DNA: TGTGCCAGCAGCTTGTCGCTAGCGGGGTCCCAGTTCTTC
J gene: TRBJ1-1; V gene: TRBV6-1; D gene: -; clone size: -; CDR3 protein: CASTPAGWNTEAFF; CDR3 DNA: TGTGCCAGCACCCCGGCAGGGTGGAACACTGAAGCTTTCTTT
J gene: TRBJ1-3; V gene: TRBV28; D gene: -; clone size: -; CDR3 protein: CASRLDRANTIYF; CDR3 DNA: TGTGCCAGCAGGCTGGACAGAGCAAACACCATATATTTT
J gene: TRBJ2-3; V gene: TRBV29-1; D gene: -; clone size: once; CDR3 protein: CSVSGSTDTQYF; CDR3 DNA: TGCAGCGTTAGCGGGAGCACAGATACGCAGTATTTT
J gene: TRBJ1-1; V gene: TRBV15; D gene: -; clone size: -; CDR3 protein: CATSRGGRVNTEAFF; CDR3 DNA: TGTGCCACCAGCAGAGGGGGCAGGGTAAACACTGAAGCTTTCTTT
J gene: TRBJ2-2; V gene: TRBV6-6; D gene: TRBD2; clone size: once; CDR3 protein: CASSERGTAGELFF; CDR3 DNA: TGTGCCAGCAGCGAGCGGGGGACTGCCGGGGAGCTGTTTTTT
J gene: TRBJ1-5; V gene: TRBV18; D gene: TRBD1; clone size: -; CDR3 protein: CASSLGQGVMPQHF; CDR3 DNA: TGTGCCAGCTCACTCGGACAGGGTGTGATGCCCCAGCATTTT
J gene: TRBJ1-2; V gene: TRBV5-4; D gene: -; clone size: -; CDR3 protein: CASSGQPSNYGYTF; CDR3 DNA: TGTGCCAGCTCCGGACAACCATCTAACTATGGCTACACCTTC
J gene: TRBJ1-1; V gene: TRBV7-3; D gene: -; clone size: -; CDR3 protein: CASSLLGRGSNTEAFF; CDR3 DNA: TGTGCCAGCAGCTTACTCGGCAGGGGTTCGAACACTGAAGCTTTCTTT
J gene: TRBJ1-1; V gene: TRBV6-1; D gene: -; clone size: -; CDR3 protein: CASGVSTEAFF; CDR3 DNA: TGTGCCTCGGGGGTATCTACTGAAGCTTTCTTT
J gene: TRBJ2-1; V gene: TRBV7-3; D gene: -; clone size: -; CDR3 protein: CASSLKEGRNEQFF; CDR3 DNA: TGTGCCAGCAGCTTAAAGGAGGGACGCAATGAGCAGTTCTTC
J gene: TRBJ2-3; V gene: TRBV9; D gene: TRBD2; clone size: -; CDR3 protein: CASSVKGTIPDTQYF; CDR3 DNA: TGTGCCAGCAGCGTAAAGGGGACTATTCCAGATACGCAGTATTTT